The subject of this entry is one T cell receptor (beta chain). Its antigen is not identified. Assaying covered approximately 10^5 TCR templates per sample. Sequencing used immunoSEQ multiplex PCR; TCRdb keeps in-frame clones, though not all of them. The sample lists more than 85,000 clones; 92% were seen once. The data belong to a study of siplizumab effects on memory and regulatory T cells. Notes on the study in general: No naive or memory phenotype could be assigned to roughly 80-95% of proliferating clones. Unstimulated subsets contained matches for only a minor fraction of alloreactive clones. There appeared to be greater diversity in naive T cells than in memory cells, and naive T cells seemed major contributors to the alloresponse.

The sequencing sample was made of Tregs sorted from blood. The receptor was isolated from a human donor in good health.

The CDR3 region has the DNA TGTGCCAGCAGGCAGGGGGTTAGCTATGGCTACACCTTC. It is translated as CASRQGVSYGYTF. This chain connects TRBV2 to TRBJ1-2; TRBD1 matches at 7 bases. This CDR3 has 13 residues. V lost 6 bases and J lost 4; bases outside the gene matches: 5. Germline CDR1 and CDR2: SNHLY and FYNNEI.